This T cell receptor (beta chain) was sequenced in a study of blood T cell repertoires in COVID-19. The wider study: Sources were T cells, B-cell-depleted T cells, or PBMCs; the material itself was cDNA or gDNA.

Sequencing used immunoSEQ multiplex PCR; TCRdb keeps in-frame clones, though not all of them. The table lists 250,000 to 300,000 clones, around nine tenths of them singletons. V dropped 5 bases and J dropped 5; count of bases not matched to a gene: 5. Germline CDR1 is KGHSH and CDR2 is LQKENI. The CDR3 is 14 amino acids. The chain is built from TRBV18 and TRBJ1-2, with 10 bases that match TRBD1. The TCR comes from a woman between 55 and 75 years old with acute or convalescent COVID-19. Material for sequencing was peripheral blood. The CDR3 reads CASSSDRGNYGYTF. In nucleotides, the CDR3 is TGTGCCAGCTCATCGGACAGGGGGAATTATGGCTACACCTTC.